These 11 T cell receptor beta chains were sequenced from one sample in a study of shared clonotypes between healthy human individuals. Method: immunoSEQ multiplex PCR; TCRdb's copy keeps in-frame clones and lacks some. This sample has about 2.3 million clones; 80% to 95% occur once, and the top ten carry 0.37%. The sample taken for sequencing was naive CD4+ T cells from PBMCs. Subset described: CD45RA+ positively selected. These receptors originate from a man younger than 35 in good health. Some clones in this sample may be carry-over from other donors' samples.

J is TRBJ2-3 and V is TRBV5-1; tentatively, D is TRBD2 (6 bases). CDR3 length equals 13 residues. Trimming pared 0 bases from V and 9 bases from J, leaving 11 bases between. The V gene's germline CDR1 is SGHRS and CDR2 YFSETQ. The CDR3 reads CASSLAGGETQYF. The CDR3 DNA sequence: TGCGCCAGCAGCTTGGCCGGAGGGGAAACGCAGTATTTT.

The chain is built from TRBV5-1 and TRBJ2-5; the D call may be TRBD1 or TRBD2 (5 bases each). This CDR3 contains 17 residues. Germline V gene lookup returns CDR1 SGHRS and CDR2 YFSETQ. V lost 0 bases to trimming and J lost 1 base, with 16 bases between them. The CDR3 bases are TGCGCCAGCAGCTTGGGAGGGGTGCCCCCCGCCCAAGAGACCCAGTACTTC. Translating it yields CASSLGGVPPAQETQYF.

The chain employs TRBV28 and TRBJ1-5; D uncertain. Trimming cost V 6 bases and J 0 bases, with 6 bases left between them. Germline V gene sequence: CDR1 MDHEN, CDR2 SYDVKM. This CDR3 has 13 residues. CDR3 sequence: CASRLYSNQPQHF. CDR3 DNA sequence: TGTGCCAGCAGGCTGTATAGCAATCAGCCCCAGCATTTT.

The chain couples TRBV11-3 to TRBJ2-1; the D gene is possibly TRBD2 (5 bases). This CDR3 comprises 15 residues. Trimming stripped 3 bases from V and 2 bases from J, with 11 bases between. Per the germline V gene, CDR1 is SGHNT and CDR2 is YENEEA. CDR3 DNA: TGTGCCAGCAGCTTGGAAGGGAGTGCCTACAATGAGCAGTTCTTC. The encoded protein is CASSLEGSAYNEQFF.

V and J are TRBV19 and TRBJ1-2; TRBD1 matches at 7 bases. CDR3 length equals 17 residues. The V gene's germline CDR1 is LNHDA and CDR2 SQIVND (reference sequence). Trimming removed 6 bases from V and 1 base from J; junction bases left unmatched: 14. The CDR3 loop is CASRKGQARDFNYGYTF. In nucleotides, the CDR3 is TGTGCCAGTAGAAAAGGACAGGCCCGAGATTTTAACTATGGCTACACCTTC.

This clone was recorded once. CDR3 sequence: CASSSPSGGDEQFF. DNA of the CDR3: TGTGCCAGCAGCTCCCCGTCGGGGGGCGATGAGCAGTTCTTC. This sequence joins TRBV5-5 and TRBJ2-1, with D perhaps matching TRBD2 (7 bases). The germline gives CDR1 SGHKS, CDR2 YYEKEE (reference sequence). CDR3 length equals 14 residues. The V gene lost 3 bases and the J gene lost 8 bases, with 15 bases spanning the gap.

The chain has TRBV7-7 and TRBJ2-5; the D gene is possibly TRBD1 (6 bases). This CDR3 comprises 14 residues. Trimming took 5 bases from V and 4 from J, leaving 14 bases between them. Germline-derived CDR1 and CDR2 are SSHAT and FNYEAQ (reference sequence). For the CDR3, the DNA is TGTGCCAGCAGCCACTCAGGGGTGGGAGAGACCCAGTACTTC. Translated: CASSHSGVGETQYF.

V and J are TRBV28 and TRBJ2-5, with D perhaps matching TRBD1 (6 bases). The CDR3 runs 14 residues. V was pared by 1 base and J by 4 bases, with 10 bases between. Germline V lookup: CDR1 MDHEN, CDR2 SYDVKM. CDR3 nucleotides: TGTGCCAGCAGTTTATCAGGGGTCGGAGAGACCCAGTACTTC. The encoded protein is CASSLSGVGETQYF.

The rearrangement joins TRBV6-5 to TRBJ2-7; D remains ambiguous. The CDR3 consists of 12 residues. The germline CDR1 and CDR2 sequences are MNHEY and SVGAGI. V was pared by 4 bases and J by 2 bases, with 6 bases between. CDR3 in amino acids: CASSSATYEQYF. As DNA, the CDR3 is TGTGCCAGCAGTTCGGCCACCTACGAGCAGTACTTC.

The genes are TRBV2 and TRBJ2-1, with 12 bases that match TRBD2. The germline gives CDR1 SNHLY, CDR2 FYNNEI. The CDR3 consists of 21 residues. Trimming took 1 base from V and 0 from J; bases not matched to a gene: 13. The CDR3 DNA reads TGTGCCAGCAGTGAAGAAAGAGGACTAGCGGGGTACCTGAGCTCCTACAATGAGCAGTTCTTC. Amino acid sequence: CASSEERGLAGYLSSYNEQFF.

The chain links TRBV5-1 to TRBJ2-2, with D perhaps TRBD1 (6 bases). The V and J ends lost 0 bases and 1 base respectively, with 10 bases between them. Germline lookup yields CDR1 SGHRS and CDR2 YFSETQ. This CDR3 spans 16 amino acids. The CDR3 DNA sequence: TGCGCCAGCAGCTTGGCGGTACAGGGGAACACCGGGGAGCTGTTTTTT. It yields the protein CASSLAVQGNTGELFF.